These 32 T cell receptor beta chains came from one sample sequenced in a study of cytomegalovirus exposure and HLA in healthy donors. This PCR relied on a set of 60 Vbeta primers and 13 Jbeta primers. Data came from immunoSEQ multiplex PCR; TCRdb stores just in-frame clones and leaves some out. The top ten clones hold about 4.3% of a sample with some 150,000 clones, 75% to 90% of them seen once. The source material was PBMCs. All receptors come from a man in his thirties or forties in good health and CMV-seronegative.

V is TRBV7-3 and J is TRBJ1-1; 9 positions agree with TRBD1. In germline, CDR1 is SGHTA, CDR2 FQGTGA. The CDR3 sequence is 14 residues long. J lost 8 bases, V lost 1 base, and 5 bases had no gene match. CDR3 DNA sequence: TGTGCCAGCAGCTTAAGGCGGGACAGGGACGAAGCTTTCTTT. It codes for CASSLRRDRDEAFF.

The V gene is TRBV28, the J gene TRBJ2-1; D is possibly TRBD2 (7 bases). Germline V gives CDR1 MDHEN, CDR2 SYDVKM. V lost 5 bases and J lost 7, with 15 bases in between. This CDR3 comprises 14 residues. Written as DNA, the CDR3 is TGTGCCAGCAGTCCAGGGGACTACGGAAATGAGCAGTTCTTC. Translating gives CASSPGDYGNEQFF.

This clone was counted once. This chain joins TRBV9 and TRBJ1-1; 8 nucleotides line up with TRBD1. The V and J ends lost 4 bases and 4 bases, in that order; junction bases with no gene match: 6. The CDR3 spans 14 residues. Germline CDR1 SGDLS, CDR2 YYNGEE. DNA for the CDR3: TGTGCCAGCAGCTTGCAGGGGGCCGGCACTGAAGCTTTCTTT. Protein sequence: CASSLQGAGTEAFF.

CDR3 coding DNA: TGCAGTGCCCTAACCAAAGAGACCCAGTACTTC. It translates to CSALTKETQYF. This chain links TRBV20-1 with TRBJ2-5; unclear D gene. The ends were cut back, 6 bases at V and 3 bases at J, with 8 bases in the middle. CDR3 length: 11 amino acids. Germline V lookup: CDR1 DFQATT, CDR2 SNEGSKA (reference sequence).

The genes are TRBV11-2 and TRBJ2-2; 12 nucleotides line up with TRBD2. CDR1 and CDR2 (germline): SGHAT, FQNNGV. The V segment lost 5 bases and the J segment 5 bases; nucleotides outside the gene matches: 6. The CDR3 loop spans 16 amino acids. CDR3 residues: CASSKLAGGETGELFF. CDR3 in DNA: TGTGCCAGCAGCAAACTAGCGGGAGGAGAAACCGGGGAGCTGTTTTTT.

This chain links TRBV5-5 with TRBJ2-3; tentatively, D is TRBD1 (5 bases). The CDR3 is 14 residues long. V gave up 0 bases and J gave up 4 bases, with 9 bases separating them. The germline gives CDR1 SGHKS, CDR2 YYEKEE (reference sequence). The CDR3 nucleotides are TGTGCCAGCAGCTTGGTTCCAGGGCCAGATACGCAGTATTTT. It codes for CASSLVPGPDTQYF.

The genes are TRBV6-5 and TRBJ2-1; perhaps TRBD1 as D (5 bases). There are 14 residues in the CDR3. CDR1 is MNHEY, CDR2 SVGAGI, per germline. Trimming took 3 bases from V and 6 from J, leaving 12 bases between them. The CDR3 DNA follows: TGTGCCAGCAGTTATCGCGGCAGGGTCAATGAGCAGTTCTTC. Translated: CASSYRGRVNEQFF.

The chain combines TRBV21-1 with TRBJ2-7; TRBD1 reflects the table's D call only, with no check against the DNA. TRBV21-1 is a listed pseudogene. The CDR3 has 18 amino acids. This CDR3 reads CASSKVVLARDRSYEQYF. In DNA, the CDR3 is TGTGCCAGCAGCAAAGTTGTCTTGGCCCGGGACAGAAGCTACGAGCAGTACTTC.

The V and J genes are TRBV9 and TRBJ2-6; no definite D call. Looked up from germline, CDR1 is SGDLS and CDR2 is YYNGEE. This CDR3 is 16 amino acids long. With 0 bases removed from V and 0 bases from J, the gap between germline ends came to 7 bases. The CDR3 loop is CASSVAPPSGANVLTF. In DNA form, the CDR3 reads TGTGCCAGCAGCGTAGCCCCTCCCTCTGGGGCCAACGTCCTGACTTTC.

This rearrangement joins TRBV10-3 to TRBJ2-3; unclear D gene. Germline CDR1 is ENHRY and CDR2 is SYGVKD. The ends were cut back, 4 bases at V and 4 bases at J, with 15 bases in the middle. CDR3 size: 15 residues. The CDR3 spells CAISGRAETSDTQYF. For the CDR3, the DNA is TGTGCCATCAGTGGTCGCGCGGAAACTTCAGATACGCAGTATTTT.

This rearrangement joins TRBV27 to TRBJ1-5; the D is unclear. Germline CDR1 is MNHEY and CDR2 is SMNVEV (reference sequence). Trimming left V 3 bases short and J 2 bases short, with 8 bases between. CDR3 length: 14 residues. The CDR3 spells CASSFAGGNQPQHF. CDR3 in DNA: TGTGCCAGCAGTTTTGCGGGTGGCAATCAGCCCCAGCATTTT.

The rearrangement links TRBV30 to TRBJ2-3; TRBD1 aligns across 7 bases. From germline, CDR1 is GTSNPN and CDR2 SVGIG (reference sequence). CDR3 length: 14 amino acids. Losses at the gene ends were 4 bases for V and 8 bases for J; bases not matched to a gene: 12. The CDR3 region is CAWIGLQGSGTQYF. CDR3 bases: TGTGCCTGGATTGGATTACAGGGGTCGGGTACGCAGTATTTT.

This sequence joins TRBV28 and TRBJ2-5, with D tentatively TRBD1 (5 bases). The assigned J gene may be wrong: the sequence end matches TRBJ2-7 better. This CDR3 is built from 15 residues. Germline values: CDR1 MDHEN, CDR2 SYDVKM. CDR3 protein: CASSSLTGFSYEQYF. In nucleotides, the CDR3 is TGTGCCAGCAGTTCCCTCACAGGATTCTCCTACGAGCAGTACTTC.

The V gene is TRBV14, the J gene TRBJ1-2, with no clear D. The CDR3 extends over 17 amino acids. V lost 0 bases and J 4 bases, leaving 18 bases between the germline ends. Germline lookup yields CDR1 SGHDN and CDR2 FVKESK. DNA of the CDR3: TGTGCCAGCAGCCAAGATAAGGCAGTCTTAGACATCTATGGCTACACCTTC. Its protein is CASSQDKAVLDIYGYTF.

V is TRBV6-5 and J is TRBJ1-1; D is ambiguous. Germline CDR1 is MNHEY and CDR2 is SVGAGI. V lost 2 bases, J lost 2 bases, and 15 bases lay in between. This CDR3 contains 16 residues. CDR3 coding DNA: TGTGCCAGCAGTTACAAAGGGAGTGGGTTTAACACTGAAGCTTTCTTT. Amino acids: CASSYKGSGFNTEAFF.

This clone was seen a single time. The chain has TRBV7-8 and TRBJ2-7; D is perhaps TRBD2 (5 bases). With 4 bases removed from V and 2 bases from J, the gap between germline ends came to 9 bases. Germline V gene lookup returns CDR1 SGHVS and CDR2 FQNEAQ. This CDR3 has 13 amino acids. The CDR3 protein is CASSSDGTYEQYF. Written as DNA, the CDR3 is TGTGCCAGCAGCTCGGACGGGACCTACGAGCAGTACTTC. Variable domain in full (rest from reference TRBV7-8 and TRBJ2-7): GAGVSQSPRYKVAKRGQDVALRCDPISGHVSLFWYQQALGQGPEFLTYFQNEAQLDKSGLPSDRFFAERPEGSVSTLKIQRTQQEDSAVYLCASSSDGTYEQYFGPGTRLTVT.

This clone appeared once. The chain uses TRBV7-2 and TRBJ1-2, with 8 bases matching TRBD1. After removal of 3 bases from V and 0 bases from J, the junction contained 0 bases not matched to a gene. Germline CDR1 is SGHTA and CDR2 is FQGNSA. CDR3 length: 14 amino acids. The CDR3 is CASSLDRANYGYTF. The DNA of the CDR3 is TGTGCCAGCAGCTTGGACAGGGCTAACTATGGCTACACCTTC.

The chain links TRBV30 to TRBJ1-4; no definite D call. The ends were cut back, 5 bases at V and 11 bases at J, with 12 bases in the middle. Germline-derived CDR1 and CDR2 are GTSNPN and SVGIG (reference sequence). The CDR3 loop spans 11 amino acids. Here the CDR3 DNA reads TGTGCCTGGGGTGGGCCCGCTAAACTGTTTTTT. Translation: CAWGGPAKLFF. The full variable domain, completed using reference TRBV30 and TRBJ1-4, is SQTIHQWPATLVQPVGSPLSLECTVEGTSNPNLYWYRQAAGRGLQLLFYSVGIGQISSEVPQNLSASRPQDRQFILSSKKLLLSDSGFYLCAWGGPAKLFFGSGTQLSVL.

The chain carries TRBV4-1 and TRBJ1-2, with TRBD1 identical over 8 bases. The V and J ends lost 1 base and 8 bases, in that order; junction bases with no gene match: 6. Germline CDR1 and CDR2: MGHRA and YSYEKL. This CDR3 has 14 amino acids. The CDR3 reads CASSQVQGALGYTF. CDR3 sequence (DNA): TGCGCCAGCAGCCAAGTGCAGGGGGCGCTGGGCTACACCTTC.

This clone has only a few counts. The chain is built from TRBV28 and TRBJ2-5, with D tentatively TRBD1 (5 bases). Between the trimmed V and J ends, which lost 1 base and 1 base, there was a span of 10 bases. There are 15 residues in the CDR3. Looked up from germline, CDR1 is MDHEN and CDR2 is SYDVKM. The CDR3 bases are TGTGCCAGCAGTTTATTAGGGGCAGCCCAAGAGACCCAGTACTTC. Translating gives CASSLLGAAQETQYF.

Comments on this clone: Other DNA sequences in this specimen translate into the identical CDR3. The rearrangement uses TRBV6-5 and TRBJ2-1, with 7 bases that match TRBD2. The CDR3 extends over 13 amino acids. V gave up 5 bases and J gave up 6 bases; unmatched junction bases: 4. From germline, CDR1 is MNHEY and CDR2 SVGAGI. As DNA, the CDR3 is TGTGCCAGCAGTAGAGGCGGGGGCAATGAGCAGTTCTTC. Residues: CASSRGGGNEQFF.

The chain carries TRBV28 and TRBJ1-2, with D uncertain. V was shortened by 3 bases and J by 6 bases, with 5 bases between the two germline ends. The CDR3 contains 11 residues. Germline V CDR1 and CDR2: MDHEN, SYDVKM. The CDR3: CASSLGNGYTF. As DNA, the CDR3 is TGTGCCAGCAGTTTGGGCAATGGCTACACCTTC.

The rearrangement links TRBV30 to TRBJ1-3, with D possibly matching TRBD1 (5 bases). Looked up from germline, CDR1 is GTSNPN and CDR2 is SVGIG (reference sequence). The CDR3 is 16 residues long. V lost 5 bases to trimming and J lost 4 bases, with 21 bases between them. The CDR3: CAWAGPNAPRGNTIYF. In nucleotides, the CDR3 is TGTGCCTGGGCGGGACCCAATGCCCCGCGGGGAAACACCATATATTTT.

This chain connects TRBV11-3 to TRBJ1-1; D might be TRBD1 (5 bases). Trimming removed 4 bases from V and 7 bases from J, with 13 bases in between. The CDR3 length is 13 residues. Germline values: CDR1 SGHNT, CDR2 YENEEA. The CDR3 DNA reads TGTGCCAGCAGCTCATACTCCGGGGGTGAAGCTTTCTTT. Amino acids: CASSSYSGGEAFF. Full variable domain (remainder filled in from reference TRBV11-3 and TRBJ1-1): EAGVVQSPRYKIIEKKQPVAFWCNPISGHNTLYWYLQNLGQGPELLIRYENEEAVDDSQLPKDRFSAERLKGVDSTLKIQPAELGDSAVYLCASSSYSGGEAFFGQGTRLTVV.

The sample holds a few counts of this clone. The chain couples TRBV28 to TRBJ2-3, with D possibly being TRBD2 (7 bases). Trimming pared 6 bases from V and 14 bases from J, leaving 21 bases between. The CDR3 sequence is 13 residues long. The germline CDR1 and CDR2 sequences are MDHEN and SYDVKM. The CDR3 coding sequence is TGTGCCAGCAGCCGGGGGCGGGAGCCCCGCGGGTATTTT. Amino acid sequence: CASSRGREPRGYF.

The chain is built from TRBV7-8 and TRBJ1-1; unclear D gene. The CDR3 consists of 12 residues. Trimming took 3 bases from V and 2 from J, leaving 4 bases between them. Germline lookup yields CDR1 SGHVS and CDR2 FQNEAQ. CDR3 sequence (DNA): TGTGCCAGCAGCTTCCGTAACACTGAAGCTTTCTTT. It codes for CASSFRNTEAFF.

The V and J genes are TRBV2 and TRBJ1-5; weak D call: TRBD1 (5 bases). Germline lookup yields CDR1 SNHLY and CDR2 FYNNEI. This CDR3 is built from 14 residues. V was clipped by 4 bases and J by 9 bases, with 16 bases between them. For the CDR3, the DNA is TGTGCCAGCAGTGCGGGACTGAGAGAGGGGCCCCAGCATTTT. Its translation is CASSAGLREGPQHF.

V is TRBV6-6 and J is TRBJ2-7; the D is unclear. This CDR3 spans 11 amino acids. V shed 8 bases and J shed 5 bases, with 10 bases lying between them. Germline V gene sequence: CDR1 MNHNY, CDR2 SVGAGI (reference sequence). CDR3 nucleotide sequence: TGTGCCAGCCTTTACCGGGACGAGCAGTACTTC. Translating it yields CASLYRDEQYF.

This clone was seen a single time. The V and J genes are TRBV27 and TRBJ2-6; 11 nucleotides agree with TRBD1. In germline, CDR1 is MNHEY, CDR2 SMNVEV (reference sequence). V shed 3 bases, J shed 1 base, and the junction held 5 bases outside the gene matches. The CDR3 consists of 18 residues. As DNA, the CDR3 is TGTGCCAGCAGTTTTCGGACAGGGGGCTTGTCTGGGGCCAACGTCCTGACTTTC. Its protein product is CASSFRTGGLSGANVLTF.

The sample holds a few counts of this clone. The CDR3 reads CASSSSREQFF. CDR3 nucleotides: TGTGCCAGCAGCTCGAGTCGGGAGCAGTTCTTC. The V gene is TRBV11-2, the J gene TRBJ2-1, with D hard to call. CDR3 length: 11 amino acids. CDR1 and CDR2 (germline): SGHAT, FQNNGV. With 4 bases removed from V and 10 bases from J, the gap between germline ends came to 8 bases.

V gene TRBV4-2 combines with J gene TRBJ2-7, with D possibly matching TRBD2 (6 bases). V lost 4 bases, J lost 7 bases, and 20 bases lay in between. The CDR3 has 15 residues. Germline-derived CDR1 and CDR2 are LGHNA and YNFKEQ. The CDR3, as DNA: TGTGCCAGCAGCCGGCGCGGACTTGGGGCGGGGGAGCAGTACTTC. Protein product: CASSRRGLGAGEQYF.

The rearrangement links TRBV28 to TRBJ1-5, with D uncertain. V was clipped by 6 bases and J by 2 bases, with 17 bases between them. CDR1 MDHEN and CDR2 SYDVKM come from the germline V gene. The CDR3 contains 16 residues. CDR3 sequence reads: CASRLLEGYGNQPQHF. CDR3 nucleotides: TGTGCCAGCAGACTCCTCGAGGGCTATGGCAATCAGCCCCAGCATTTT.